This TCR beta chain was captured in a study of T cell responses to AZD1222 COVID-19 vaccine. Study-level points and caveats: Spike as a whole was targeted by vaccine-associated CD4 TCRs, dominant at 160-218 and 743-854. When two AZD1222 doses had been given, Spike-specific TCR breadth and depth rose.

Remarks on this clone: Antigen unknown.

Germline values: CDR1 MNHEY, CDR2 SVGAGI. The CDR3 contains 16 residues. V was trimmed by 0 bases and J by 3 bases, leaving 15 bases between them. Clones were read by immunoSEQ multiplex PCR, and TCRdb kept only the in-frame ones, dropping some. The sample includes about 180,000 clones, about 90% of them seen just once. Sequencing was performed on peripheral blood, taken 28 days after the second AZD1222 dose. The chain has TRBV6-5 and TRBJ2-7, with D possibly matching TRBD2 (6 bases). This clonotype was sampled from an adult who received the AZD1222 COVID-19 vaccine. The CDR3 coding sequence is TGTGCCAGCAGTTACTCCGGGCCTAGCGACAACTACGAGCAGTACTTC. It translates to CASSYSGPSDNYEQYF.